This T cell receptor beta chain was recorded in a study of blood T cell repertoires in COVID-19. Membership in each cohort depended on participant-reported clinical history. Profiling relied on immunoSEQ multiplex PCR, and the TCRdb table lists in-frame clones only, not all of them. The table includes just over 300,000 clones, roughly 87% detected once. V lost 4 bases, J lost 8 bases, and 12 bases stayed unmatched. The CDR3 has 15 amino acids. Germline CDR1 reads SGHDT; CDR2 reads YYEEEE. This receptor was identified in a woman aged 18-30 years who had recovered from COVID-19. The genes are TRBV5-6 and TRBJ2-1; 7 nucleotides line up with TRBD2. Sequenced input: PBMCs or T cells enriched from blood (not recorded which). This CDR3 reads CASSAPGTKGYEQFF. CDR3 nucleotide sequence: TGTGCCAGCAGCGCACCCGGGACTAAGGGGTATGAGCAGTTCTTC.